This TCR beta chain is drawn from a study of OX40 agonist ivuxolimab in advanced cancers. No patient had autoimmune disease or received systemic immunosuppression. Produced via immunoSEQ multiplex PCR; TCRdb's table is partial and in-frame only. The sample carries about 55,000 clones, almost 90% recorded once. Study-wide results and limits: At 0.1-3.0 mg/kg, partial responders had clonal expansion among the lowest observed.

As concerns this clone: Its antigen is unknown.

In germline, CDR1 is KGHSH, CDR2 LQKENI. The CDR3 contains 20 residues. The V end lost 6 bases, the J end lost 1 base, and 28 bases lay between the germline ends. This TCR was recovered from an adult with an advanced solid tumor such as melanoma, head and neck, liver or kidney cancer. V usage is TRBV18 and J usage is TRBJ2-4; either TRBD1 or TRBD2 may supply D (6 bases each). This material consisted of CD4+ or CD8+ T cells sorted from blood, taken in a trial of the OX40 agonist ivuxolimab. The CDR3, as DNA: TGTGCCAGCTCGCCGGGGGCTGGGGCTAGCTCGGGTACGGCCAAAAACATTCAGTACTTC. Translation gives CASSPGAGASSGTAKNIQYF.